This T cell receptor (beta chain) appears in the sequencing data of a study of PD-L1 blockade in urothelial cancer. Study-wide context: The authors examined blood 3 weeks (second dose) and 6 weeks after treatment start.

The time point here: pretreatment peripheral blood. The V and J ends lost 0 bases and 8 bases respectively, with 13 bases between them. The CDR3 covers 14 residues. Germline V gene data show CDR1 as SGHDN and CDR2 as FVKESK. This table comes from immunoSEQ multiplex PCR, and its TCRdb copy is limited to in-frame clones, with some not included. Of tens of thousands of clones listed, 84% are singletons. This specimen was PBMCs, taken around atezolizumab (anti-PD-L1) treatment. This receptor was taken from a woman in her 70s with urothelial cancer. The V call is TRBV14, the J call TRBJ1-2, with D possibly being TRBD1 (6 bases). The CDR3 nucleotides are TGTGCCAGCAGCCAAGATCGGGTGGGGGCCGGCTACACCTTC. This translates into CASSQDRVGAGYTF.